The following is a TCR beta chain sequence with its context. The source of the sample is a study of blood T cell repertoires in COVID-19. The overall study: The cDNA or gDNA used as material had been derived from T cells, B-cell-depleted T cells, or PBMCs.

TCRdb's table, derived via immunoSEQ multiplex PCR, lists solely in-frame clones and lacks some. The table shows more than 300,000 clones, with more than 70% occurring only once. Trimming shortened V by 2 bases and J by 6 bases, and 17 bases separated the two germline ends. The germline CDR1 and CDR2 sequences are SGDLS and YYNGEE. This CDR3 contains 15 residues. This sequence was found in a woman in her fifties or sixties with acute or convalescent COVID-19. The rearrangement links TRBV9 to TRBJ1-2; D uncertain. The sample taken for sequencing was peripheral blood. The chain's CDR3 is CASSVADRGEDGYTF. The CDR3 bases are TGTGCCAGCAGCGTGGCGGACCGGGGAGAGGATGGCTACACCTTC.